This is a list of T cell receptor beta chains from one sample in a study of CD8+ T cells in alopecia areata. Measured with immunoSEQ multiplex PCR; TCRdb has only the in-frame clones, and not every one. This sample has about 200,000 clones, with approximately 52% found just once. The material was CD4+ T cells sorted from blood, obtained at week 0. These receptors were taken from a human donor with alopecia areata. Each CDR3 is given with its conserved first and last residue. The D gene is left open where the match is weak. For some rows the clone size is stated as once, few or many, or as a class when expanded; others skip it.

j_call cdr3_length v_call d_call clone_size cdr3_nt cdr3_aa
TRBJ1-5 14 TRBV29-1 . . TGCAGCCTTCGACGAAGGGTTTATGATCAGCCCCAGCATTTT CSLRRRVYDQPQHF
TRBJ2-5 14 TRBV5-6 TRBD2 . TGTGCCAGCAGCGATAGCGGGAGTGGGGAGACCCAGTACTTC CASSDSGSGETQYF
TRBJ2-2 16 TRBV6-5 TRBD1 few TGTGCCAGCAGTTACTCGACAGGGGCGAACACCGGGGAGCTGTTTTTT CASSYSTGANTGELFF
TRBJ2-7 13 TRBV25-1 . few TGTGCCAGCAGTGTTGCAGGGAGCCACGAGCAGTACTTC CASSVAGSHEQYF
TRBJ1-5 14 TRBV30 . . TGTGCCTGGAGTGTAAGTAGAGGAAACCAGCCCCAGCATTTT CAWSVSRGNQPQHF
TRBJ2-3 11 TRBV29-1 TRBD1 . TGCAGCGTTCAGGGGGCAGATACGCAGTATTTT CSVQGADTQYF
TRBJ2-5 15 TRBV7-9 . few TGTGCCAGCAGCTTGGGGTTACTAGCCCAAGAGACCCAGTACTTC CASSLGLLAQETQYF
TRBJ1-1 17 TRBV5-1 . few TGCGCCAGCAGCGGAGGAAGAAGGAGCGGGTCGAACACTGAAGCTTTCTTT CASSGGRRSGSNTEAFF
TRBJ2-7 13 TRBV5-1 . many TGCGCCAGCAGCTTTGGGACTTCCCACGAGCAGTACTTC CASSFGTSHEQYF
TRBJ2-1 15 TRBV2 . . TGTGCCAGCACCTTAACGGGGAGCTCCTACAATGAGCAGTTCTTC CASTLTGSSYNEQFF
TRBJ2-1 15 TRBV7-3 TRBD2 few TGTGCCAGCAGCTATAGCGGGAGAACGAACAATGAGCAGTTCTTC CASSYSGRTNNEQFF
TRBJ2-7 17 TRBV4-1 . . TGCGCCAGCAGCCAAGATCGGGTAGGTGGATACTCCTACGAGCAGTACTTC CASSQDRVGGYSYEQYF
TRBJ1-2 16 TRBV2 TRBD1 few TGTGCCAGCAGTGAAGGTTTGCCGGGACAGACCTATGGCTACACCTTC CASSEGLPGQTYGYTF
TRBJ2-1 13 TRBV14 . . TGTGCCAGCAGCCACGACCTCTACAATGAGCAGTTCTTC CASSHDLYNEQFF
TRBJ2-6 17 TRBV4-1 . . TGCGCCAGCAGCCAACGGGGCGACAGCTCTGGGGCCAACGTCCTGACTTTC CASSQRGDSSGANVLTF
TRBJ1-2 13 TRBV18 TRBD1 . TGTGCCAGCTCACCGGGGACAGACTATGGCTACACCTTC CASSPGTDYGYTF
TRBJ1-2 15 TRBV6-1 TRBD1 . TGTGCCAGCATAGCCGCGGGACAGGCGAACTATGGCTACACCTTC CASIAAGQANYGYTF
TRBJ2-7 13 TRBV29-1 . . TGCAGCGTGAGGTCAGGGACGATGGGCGAGCAGTACTTC CSVRSGTMGEQYF
TRBJ1-1 14 TRBV7-9 . . TGTGCCAGCAGCCAGGCGTCCATGAACACTGAAGCTTTCTTT CASSQASMNTEAFF
TRBJ2-3 11 TRBV30 . once TGTGCCTGGAGTACCCCAAATACGCAGTATTTT CAWSTPNTQYF
TRBJ1-2 12 TRBV2 . . TGTGCCAGCACCCGACAGAACTATGGCTACACCTTC CASTRQNYGYTF
TRBJ1-1 14 TRBV7-9 . . TGTGCCAGCAGCTTACCGGGGGCTTGGACTGAAGCTTTCTTT CASSLPGAWTEAFF
TRBJ1-5 14 TRBV27 . . TGTGCCAGCAGTACACAGGGCCCCGGTCAGCCCCAGCATTTT CASSTQGPGQPQHF
TRBJ1-1 14 TRBV30 TRBD1 . TGTGCCTGGAGTGTACAGGGGAGTGGCACTGAAGCTTTCTTT CAWSVQGSGTEAFF
TRBJ1-5 15 TRBV5-1 . few TGCGCCAGCGAGGACCGAAAGACAGATTATCAGCCCCAGCATTTT CASEDRKTDYQPQHF
TRBJ2-3 13 TRBV6-1 . . TGTGCCAGCAGTTTCCAGGCGGGGGATACGCAGTATTTT CASSFQAGDTQYF
TRBJ2-6 15 TRBV4-1 . . TGCGCCAGCTCCCCCCAGGCCAGTGGGGCCAACGTCCTGACTTTC CASSPQASGANVLTF
TRBJ2-3 16 TRBV18 TRBD1 . TGTGCCAGCTCACCGAGGGTGACAGGGATCACAGATACGCAGTATTTT CASSPRVTGITDTQYF
TRBJ1-1 13 TRBV27 . . TGTGCCAGCAGTTTAGTAGGGAACACTGAAGCTTTCTTT CASSLVGNTEAFF